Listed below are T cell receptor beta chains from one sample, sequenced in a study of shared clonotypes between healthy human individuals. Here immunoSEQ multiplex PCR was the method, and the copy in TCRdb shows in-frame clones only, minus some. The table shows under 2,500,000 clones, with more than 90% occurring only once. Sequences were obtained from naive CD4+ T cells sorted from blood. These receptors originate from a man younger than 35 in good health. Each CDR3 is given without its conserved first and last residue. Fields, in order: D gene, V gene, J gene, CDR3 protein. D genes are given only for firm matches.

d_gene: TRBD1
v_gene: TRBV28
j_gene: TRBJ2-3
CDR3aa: ASQGQVFSTDTQY

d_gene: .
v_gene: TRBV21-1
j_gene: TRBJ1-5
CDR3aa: ASSKAAGGKNGQPQH

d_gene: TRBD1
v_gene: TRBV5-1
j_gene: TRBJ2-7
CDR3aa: ASSRQGRSLSEQY

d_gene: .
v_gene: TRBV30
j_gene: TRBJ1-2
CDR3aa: AWSSPGYSNYGYT

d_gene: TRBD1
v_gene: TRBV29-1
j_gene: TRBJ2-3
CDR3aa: SVARGAGGADTQY

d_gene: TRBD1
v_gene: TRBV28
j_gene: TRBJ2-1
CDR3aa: ASSLIIGTGGYNEQF

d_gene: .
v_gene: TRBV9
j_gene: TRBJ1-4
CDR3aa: ASSVDRGKSEKLF

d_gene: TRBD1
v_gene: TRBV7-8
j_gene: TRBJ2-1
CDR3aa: ASSLAGQGALNEQF

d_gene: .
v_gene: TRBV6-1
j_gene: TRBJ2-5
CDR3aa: ASTRTRYQETQY

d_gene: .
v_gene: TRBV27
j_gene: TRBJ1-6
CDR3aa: ASTVGGSYNSPLH

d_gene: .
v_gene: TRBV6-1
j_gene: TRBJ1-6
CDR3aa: ASRGRIFNNSPLH

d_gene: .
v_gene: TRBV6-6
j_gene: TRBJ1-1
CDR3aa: ASSYPAVGDTEAF

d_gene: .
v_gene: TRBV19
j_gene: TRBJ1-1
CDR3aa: ASRPDGGNTEAF

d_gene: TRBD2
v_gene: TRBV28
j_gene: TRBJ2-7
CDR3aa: ATSRASGGAGEQY

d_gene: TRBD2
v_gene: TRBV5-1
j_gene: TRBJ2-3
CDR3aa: ASSLGRGSSTDTQY

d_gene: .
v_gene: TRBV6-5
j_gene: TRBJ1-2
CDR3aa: ASSPLGGAKGYT

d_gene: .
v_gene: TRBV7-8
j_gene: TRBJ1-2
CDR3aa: ASSFGVANYGYT

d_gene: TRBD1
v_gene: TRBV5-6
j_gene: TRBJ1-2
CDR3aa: ASSLRRTGPEGYGYT

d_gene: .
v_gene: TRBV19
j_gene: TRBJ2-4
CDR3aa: ASSIRGGLSAKNIQY

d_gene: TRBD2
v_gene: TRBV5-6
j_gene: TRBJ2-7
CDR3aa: ASSLPGLVNYEQY

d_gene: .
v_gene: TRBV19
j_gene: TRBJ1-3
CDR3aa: ASGGVMAGNTIY

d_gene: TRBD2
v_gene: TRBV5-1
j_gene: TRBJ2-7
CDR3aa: ASSLVASGNYEQY

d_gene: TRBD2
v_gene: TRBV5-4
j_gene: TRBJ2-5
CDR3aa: ASSLARLAGNQETQY

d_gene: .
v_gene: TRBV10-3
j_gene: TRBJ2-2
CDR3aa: ANQVANTGELF

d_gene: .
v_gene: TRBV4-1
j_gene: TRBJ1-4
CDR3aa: ASSLAVGEKLF

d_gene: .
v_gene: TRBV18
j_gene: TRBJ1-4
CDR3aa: ASSPFGPTTNEKLF

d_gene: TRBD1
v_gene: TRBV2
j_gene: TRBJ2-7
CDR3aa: ASRIQGQTYEQY

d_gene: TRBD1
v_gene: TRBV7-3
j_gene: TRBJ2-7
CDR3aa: ASSSGTGYYEQY

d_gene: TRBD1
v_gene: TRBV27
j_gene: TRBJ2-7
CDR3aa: ASSTGTGQVNYEQY

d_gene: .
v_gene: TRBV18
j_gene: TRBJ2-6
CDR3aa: ASSEGLLSSGANVLT

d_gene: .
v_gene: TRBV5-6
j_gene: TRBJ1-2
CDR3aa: ASSLVSDGRYT

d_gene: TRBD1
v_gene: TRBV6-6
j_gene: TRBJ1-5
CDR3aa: ASSLTGENQPQH

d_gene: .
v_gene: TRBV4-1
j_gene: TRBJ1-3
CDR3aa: ASSQLTGKGNTIY

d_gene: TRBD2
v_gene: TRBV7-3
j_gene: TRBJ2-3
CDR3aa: ASSFLAGTDTQY

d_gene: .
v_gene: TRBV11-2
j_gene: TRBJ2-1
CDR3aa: ASRTLRGGGYEQF

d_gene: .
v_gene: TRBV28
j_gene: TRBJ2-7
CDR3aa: ASSSGTFPYEQY

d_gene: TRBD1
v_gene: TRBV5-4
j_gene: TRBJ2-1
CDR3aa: ASSLERTGGNNEQF

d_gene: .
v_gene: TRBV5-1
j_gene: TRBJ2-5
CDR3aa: ASSRGPQGETQY

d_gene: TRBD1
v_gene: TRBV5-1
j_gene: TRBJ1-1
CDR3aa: ASSLGPSDREGRAF

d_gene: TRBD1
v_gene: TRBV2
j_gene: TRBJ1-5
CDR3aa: ASRLGQGVRNQPQH

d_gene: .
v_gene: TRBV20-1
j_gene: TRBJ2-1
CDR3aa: SANEGNEQF

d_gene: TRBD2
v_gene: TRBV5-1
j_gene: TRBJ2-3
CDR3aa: ASSLARGGPTDTQY

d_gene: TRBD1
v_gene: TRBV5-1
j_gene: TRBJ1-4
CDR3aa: ASSSTGTDREKLF

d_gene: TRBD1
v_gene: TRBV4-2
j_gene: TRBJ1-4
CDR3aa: ASSLMQQGANEKLF

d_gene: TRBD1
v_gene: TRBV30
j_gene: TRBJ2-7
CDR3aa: AWNKDRGYEQY

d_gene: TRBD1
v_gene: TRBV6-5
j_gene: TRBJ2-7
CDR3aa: ASSFSPRTGGEQY

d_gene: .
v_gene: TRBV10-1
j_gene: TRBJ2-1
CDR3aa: ASRRTVDDNEQF

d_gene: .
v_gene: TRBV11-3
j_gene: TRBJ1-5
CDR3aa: ASSFWIFGDQPQH

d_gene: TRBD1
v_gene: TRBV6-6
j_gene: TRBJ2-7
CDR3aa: ASSYDGPGGYEQY

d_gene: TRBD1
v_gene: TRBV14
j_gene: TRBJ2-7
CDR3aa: ASSQGPTGHSYEQY

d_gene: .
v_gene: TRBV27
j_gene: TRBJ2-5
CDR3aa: ASSLFPTSRGDQETQY